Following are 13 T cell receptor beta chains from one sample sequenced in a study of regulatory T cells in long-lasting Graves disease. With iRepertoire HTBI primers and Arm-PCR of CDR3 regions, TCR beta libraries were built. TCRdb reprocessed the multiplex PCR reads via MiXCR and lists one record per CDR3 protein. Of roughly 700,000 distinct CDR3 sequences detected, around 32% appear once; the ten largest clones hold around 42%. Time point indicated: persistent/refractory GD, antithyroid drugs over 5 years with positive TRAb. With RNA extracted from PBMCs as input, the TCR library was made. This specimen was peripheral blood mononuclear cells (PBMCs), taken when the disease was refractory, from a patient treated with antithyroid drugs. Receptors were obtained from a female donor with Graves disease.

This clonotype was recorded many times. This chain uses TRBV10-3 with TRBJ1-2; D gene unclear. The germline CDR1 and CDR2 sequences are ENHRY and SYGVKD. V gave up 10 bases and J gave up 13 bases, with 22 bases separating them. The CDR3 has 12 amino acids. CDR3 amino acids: CATGQGPAGSTF. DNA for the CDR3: TGTGCCACCGGGCAAGGGCCCGCTGGAAGCACCTTC.

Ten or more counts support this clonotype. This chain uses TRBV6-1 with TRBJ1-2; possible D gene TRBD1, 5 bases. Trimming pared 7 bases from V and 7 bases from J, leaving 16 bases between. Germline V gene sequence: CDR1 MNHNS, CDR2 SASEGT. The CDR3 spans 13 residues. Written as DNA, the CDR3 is TGTGCCAGCAATAAGCAGGGTGCCTCTGGCTACACCTTC. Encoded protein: CASNKQGASGYTF.

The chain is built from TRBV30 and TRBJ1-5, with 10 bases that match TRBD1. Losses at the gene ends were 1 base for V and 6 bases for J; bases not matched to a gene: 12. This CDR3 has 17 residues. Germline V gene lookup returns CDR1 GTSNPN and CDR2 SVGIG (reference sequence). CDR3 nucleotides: TGTGCCTGGAGTGCGGAACGTCGACAGGGGGCGAGTCAGCCCCAGCATTTT. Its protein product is CAWSAERRQGASQPQHF.

CDR3 loop: CASSQSGTGRVETQYF. CDR3 sequence (DNA): TGTGCCAGCAGCCAATCCGGGACCGGCAGGGTGGAGACCCAGTACTTC. This rearrangement joins TRBV5-5 to TRBJ2-5; D is perhaps TRBD1 or TRBD2 (5 bases each). This CDR3 has 16 amino acids. Deletions cut 4 bases from V and 5 bases from J, with 21 bases between. Germline V gene data show CDR1 as SGHKS and CDR2 as YYEKEE (reference sequence).

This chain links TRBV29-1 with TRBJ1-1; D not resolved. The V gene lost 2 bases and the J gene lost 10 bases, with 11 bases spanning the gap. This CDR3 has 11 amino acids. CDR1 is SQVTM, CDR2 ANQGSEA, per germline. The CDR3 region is CSVESGEVAFF. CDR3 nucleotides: TGCAGCGTTGAATCCGGGGAGGTAGCTTTCTTT.

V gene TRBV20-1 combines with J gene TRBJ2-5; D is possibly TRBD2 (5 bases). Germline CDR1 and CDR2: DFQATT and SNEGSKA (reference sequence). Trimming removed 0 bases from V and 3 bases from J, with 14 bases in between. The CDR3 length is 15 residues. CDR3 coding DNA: TGCAGTGCTAGAGATTTTTCGGGGTCTAAAGAGACCCAGTACTTC. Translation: CSARDFSGSKETQYF.

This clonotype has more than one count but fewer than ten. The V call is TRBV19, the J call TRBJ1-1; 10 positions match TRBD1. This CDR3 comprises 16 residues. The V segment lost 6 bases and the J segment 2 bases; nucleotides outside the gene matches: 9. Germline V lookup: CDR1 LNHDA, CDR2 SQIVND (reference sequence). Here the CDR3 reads CASSLTGGIKNTEAFF. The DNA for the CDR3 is TGTGCCAGTAGCCTGACAGGGGGCATTAAAAACACTGAAGCTTTCTTT.

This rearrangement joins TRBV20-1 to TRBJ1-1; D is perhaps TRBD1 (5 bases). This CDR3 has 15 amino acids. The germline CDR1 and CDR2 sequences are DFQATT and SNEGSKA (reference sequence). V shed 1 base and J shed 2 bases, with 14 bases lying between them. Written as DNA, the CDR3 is TGCAGTGCTAGAGGGGGCAACCCAGGAAACACTGAAGCTTTCTTT. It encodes CSARGGNPGNTEAFF.

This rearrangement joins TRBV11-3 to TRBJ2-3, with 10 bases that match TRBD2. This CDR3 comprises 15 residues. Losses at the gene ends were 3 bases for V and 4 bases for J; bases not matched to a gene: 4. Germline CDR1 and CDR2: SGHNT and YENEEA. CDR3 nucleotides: TGTGCCAGCAGCTTCGGGACTAGCGCGTCAGATACGCAGTATTTT. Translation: CASSFGTSASDTQYF.

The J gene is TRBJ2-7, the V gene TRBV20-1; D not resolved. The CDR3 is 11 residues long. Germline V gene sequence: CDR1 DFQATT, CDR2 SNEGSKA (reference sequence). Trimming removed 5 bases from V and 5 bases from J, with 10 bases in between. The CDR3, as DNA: TGCAGTGCTCGGTCCGCGGACGAGCAGTACTTC. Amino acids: CSARSADEQYF.

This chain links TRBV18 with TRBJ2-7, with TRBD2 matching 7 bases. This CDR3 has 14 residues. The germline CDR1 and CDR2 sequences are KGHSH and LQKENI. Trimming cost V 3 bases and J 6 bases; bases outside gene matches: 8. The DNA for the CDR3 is TGTGCCAGCTCACCGGAAGCGGGACTGGGCGAGCAGTACTTC. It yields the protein CASSPEAGLGEQYF.

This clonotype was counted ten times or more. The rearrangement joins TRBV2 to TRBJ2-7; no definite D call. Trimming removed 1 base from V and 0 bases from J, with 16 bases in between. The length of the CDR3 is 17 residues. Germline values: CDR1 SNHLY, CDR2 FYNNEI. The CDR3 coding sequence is TGTGCCAGCAGTGAAGTCGCGAACCCCAGCAGCTCCTACGAGCAGTACTTC. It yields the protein CASSEVANPSSSYEQYF.

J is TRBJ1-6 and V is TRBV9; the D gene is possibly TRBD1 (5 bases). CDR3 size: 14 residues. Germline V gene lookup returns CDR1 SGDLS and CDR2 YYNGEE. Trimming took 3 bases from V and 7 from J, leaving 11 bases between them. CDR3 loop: CASSGDGANSPLHF. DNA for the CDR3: TGTGCCAGCAGCGGAGACGGGGCCAATTCACCCCTCCACTTT.